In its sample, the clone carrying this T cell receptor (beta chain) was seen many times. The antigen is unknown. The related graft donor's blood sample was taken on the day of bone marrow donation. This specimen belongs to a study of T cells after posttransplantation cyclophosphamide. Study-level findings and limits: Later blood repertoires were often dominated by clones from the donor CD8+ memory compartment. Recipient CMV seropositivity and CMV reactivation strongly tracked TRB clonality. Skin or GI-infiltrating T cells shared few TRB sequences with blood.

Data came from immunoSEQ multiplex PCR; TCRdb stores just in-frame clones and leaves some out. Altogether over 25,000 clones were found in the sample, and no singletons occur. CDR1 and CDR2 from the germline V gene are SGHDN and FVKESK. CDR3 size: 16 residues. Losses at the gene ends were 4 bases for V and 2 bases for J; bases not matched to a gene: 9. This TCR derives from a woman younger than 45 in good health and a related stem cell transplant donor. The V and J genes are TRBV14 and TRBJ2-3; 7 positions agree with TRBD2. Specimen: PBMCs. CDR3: CASSPLGRGNTDTQYF. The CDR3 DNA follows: TGTGCCAGCAGCCCCCTCGGGCGGGGGAACACAGATACGCAGTATTTT.